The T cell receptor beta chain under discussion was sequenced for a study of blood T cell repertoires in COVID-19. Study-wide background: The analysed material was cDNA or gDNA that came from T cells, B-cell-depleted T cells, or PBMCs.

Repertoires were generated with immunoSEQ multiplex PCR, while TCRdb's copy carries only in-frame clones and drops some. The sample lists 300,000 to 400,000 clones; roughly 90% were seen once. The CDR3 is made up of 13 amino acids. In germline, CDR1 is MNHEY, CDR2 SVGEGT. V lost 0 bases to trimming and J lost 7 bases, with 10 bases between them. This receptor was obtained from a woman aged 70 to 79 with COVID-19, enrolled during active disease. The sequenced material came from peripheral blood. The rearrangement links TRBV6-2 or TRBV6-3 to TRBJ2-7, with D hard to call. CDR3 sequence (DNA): TGTGCCAGCAGTTACTCCGCTAGTTGGGAGCAGTACTTC. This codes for CASSYSASWEQYF.